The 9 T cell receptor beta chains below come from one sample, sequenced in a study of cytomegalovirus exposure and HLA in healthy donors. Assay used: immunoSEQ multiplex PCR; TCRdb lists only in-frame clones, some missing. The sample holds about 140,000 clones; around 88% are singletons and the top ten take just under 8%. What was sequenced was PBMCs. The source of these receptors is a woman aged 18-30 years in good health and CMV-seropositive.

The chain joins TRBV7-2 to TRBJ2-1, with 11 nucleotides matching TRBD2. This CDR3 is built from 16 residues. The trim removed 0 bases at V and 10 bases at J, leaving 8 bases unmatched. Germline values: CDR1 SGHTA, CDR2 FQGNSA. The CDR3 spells CASSLAPSGRPREQFF. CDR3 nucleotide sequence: TGTGCCAGCAGCTTAGCGCCTAGCGGGAGGCCCAGGGAGCAGTTCTTC.

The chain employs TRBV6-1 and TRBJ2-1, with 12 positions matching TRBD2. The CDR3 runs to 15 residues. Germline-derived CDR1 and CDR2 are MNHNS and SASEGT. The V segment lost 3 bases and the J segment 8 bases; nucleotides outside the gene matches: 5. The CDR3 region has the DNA TGTGCCAGCAGTGACGGACTAGCGGGGTGGTATGAGCAGTTCTTC. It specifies CASSDGLAGWYEQFF.

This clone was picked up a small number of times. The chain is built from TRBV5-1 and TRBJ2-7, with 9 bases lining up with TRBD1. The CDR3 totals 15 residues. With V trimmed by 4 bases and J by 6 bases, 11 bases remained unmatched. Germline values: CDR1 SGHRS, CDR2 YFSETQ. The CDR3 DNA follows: TGCGCCAGCAGCGGAACCTACGGGACAGGGACCGAGCAGTACTTC. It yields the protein CASSGTYGTGTEQYF.

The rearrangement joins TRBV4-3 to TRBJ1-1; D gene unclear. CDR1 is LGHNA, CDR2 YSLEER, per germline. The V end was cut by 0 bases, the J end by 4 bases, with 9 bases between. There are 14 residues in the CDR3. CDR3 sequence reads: CASSQESGSTEAFF. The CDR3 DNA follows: TGCGCCAGCAGCCAAGAATCGGGGTCCACTGAAGCTTTCTTT.

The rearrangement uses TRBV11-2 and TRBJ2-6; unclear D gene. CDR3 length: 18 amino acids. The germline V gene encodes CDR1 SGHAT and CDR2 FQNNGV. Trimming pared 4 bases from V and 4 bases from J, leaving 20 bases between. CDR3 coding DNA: TGTGCCAGCAGCTCTGCCCTTTTACTACTGTCAGGGGCCAACGTCCTGACTTTC. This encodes CASSSALLLLSGANVLTF.

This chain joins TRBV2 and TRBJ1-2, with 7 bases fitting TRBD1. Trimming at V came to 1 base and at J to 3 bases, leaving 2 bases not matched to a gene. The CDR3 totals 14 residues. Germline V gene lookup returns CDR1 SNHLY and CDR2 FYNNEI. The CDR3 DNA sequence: TGTGCCAGCAGTGAAGGGGACAGTTACTATGGCTACACCTTC. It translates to CASSEGDSYYGYTF.

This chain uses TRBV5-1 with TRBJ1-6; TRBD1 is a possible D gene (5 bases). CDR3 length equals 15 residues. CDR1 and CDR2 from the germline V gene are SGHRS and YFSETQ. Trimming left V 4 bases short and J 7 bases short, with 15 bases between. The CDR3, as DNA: TGCGCCAGCAGCCCGGGGGGGACCAACAATTCACCCCTCCACTTT. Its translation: CASSPGGTNNSPLHF.

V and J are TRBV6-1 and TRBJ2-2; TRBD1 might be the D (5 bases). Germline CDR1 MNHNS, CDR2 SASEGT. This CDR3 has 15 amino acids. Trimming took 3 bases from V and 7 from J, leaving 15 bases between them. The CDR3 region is CASSDYKGVFGELFF. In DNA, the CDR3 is TGTGCCAGCAGTGATTATAAAGGGGTTTTCGGGGAGCTGTTTTTT.

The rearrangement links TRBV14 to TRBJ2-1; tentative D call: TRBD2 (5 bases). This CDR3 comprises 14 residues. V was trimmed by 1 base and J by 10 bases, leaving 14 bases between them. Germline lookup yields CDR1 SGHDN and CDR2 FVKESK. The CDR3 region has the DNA TGTGCCAGCAGCCAAGTAGAGGGCATGAGGGAGCAGTTCTTC. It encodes CASSQVEGMREQFF.